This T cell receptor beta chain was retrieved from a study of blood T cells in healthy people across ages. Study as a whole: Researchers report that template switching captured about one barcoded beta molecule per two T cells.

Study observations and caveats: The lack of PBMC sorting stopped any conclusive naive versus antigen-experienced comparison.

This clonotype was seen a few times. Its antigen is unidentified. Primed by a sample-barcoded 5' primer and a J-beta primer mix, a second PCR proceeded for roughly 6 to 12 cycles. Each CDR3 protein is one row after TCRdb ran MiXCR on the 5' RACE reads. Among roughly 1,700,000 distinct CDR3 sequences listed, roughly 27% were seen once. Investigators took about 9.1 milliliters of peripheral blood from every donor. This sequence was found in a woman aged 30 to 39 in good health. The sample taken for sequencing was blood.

DNA for the CDR3: TGTGCCAGCAGTTCGACTAGCGGGGGTTCGGATACGCAGTATTTT. Amino acids: CASSSTSGGSDTQYF. V is TRBV2 and J is TRBJ2-3; the match to TRBD2 covers 12 bases. CDR1 and CDR2 from the germline V gene are SNHLY and FYNNEI. This CDR3 contains 15 residues. The V and J ends lost 5 bases and 6 bases, in that order; junction bases with no gene match: 6.